This TCR beta chain was identified during a study of vaccination and CD4 T cells after COVID-19. About the research overall: Participants received two doses of either BNT162b2 or mRNA-1273 vaccine.

CDR1 and CDR2 (germline): SGHTA, FQGNSA. Trimming took 5 bases from V and 10 from J; bases not matched to a gene: 17. The CDR3 sequence is 16 residues long. TCRdb processed the PCR reads anew with MiXCR; each CDR3 protein has one entry. The sample has 20,000 to 25,000 distinct CDR3 sequences; roughly 56% are singletons. Findings of the study overall: Spike mono-reactive status applied to 304 of 307 vaccine-specific clones in convalescent patients.

Remarks on this clonotype: Its antigen is unknown.

The input for sequencing was CD4+ T cells from blood, taken before SARS-CoV-2 vaccination. This receptor was obtained from a human donor who had recovered from COVID-19. The rearrangement links TRBV7-2 to TRBJ2-1, with 7 positions matching TRBD2. DNA for the CDR3: TGTGCCAGCAGCCCTAGTGGCGGGAGATCATTCAAGGAGCAGTTCTTC. It yields the protein CASSPSGGRSFKEQFF.